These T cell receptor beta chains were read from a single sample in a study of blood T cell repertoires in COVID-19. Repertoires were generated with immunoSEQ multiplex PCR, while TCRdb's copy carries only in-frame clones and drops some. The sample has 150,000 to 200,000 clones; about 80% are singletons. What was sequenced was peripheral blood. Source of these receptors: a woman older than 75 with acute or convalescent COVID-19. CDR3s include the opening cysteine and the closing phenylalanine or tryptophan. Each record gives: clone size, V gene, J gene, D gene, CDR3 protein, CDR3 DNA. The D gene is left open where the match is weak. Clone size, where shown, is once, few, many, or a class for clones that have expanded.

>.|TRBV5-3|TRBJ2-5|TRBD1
CARSQNQDRGVKETQYF
TGTGCCAGAAGCCAGAACCAGGACAGGGGGGTGAAAGAGACCCAGTACTTC
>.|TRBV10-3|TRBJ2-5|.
CAISERQQETQYF
TGTGCCATCAGTGAGAGACAGCAAGAGACCCAGTACTTC
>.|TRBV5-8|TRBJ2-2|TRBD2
CASSAGLVNRELFF
TGTGCCAGCAGCGCCGGACTAGTCAACCGGGAGCTGTTTTTT
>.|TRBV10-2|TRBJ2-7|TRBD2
CASSTGTSGSYEQYF
TGCGCCAGCAGTACCGGGACTAGCGGGAGTTACGAGCAGTACTTC
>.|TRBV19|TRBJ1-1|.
CATQNLYTEAFF
TGTGCCACCCAAAACCTATACACTGAAGCTTTCTTT
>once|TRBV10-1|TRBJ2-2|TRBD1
CASSESYTRTGNTGELFF
TGCGCCAGCAGTGAGTCCTACACCCGGACAGGGAACACCGGGGAGCTGTTTTTT
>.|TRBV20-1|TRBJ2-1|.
CSASWHEQFF
TGCAGTGCTAGTTGGCATGAGCAGTTCTTC
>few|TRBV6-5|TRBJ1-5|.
CASSPDRFQPQHF
TGTGCCAGCAGCCCCGACAGGTTTCAGCCCCAGCATTTT
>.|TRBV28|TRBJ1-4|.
CASSWRNEKLFF
TGTGCCAGCAGTTGGCGGAATGAAAAACTGTTTTTT
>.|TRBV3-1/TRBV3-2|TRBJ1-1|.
CASSQGALRGTEAFF
TGTGCCAGCAGCCAAGGGGCACTCCGAGGGACTGAAGCTTTCTTT
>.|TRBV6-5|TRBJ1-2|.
CASSYQGGYTNYGYTF
TGTGCCAGCAGTTACCAAGGGGGTTACACTAACTATGGCTACACCTTC
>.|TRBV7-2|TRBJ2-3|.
CASSIGLPGTDTQYF
TGTGCCAGCAGCATCGGACTGCCCGGCACAGATACGCAGTATTTT
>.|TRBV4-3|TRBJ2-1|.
CASSLLPGLFNEQFF
TGCGCCAGCAGCCTCCTACCCGGACTTTTCAATGAGCAGTTCTTC
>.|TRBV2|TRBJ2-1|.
CASSVYGAPADEQFF
TGTGCCAGCAGTGTCTATGGGGCCCCGGCTGATGAGCAGTTCTTC
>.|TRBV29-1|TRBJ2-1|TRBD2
CSALSGRYNEQFF
TGCAGCGCCCTCTCCGGGAGGTACAATGAGCAGTTCTTC
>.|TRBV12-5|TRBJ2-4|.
CASGPSGALGNIQYF
TGTGCTAGTGGCCCCTCCGGAGCCTTGGGTAACATTCAGTACTTC
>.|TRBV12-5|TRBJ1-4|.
CASALVRDTTNEKLFF
TGTGCTAGTGCCCTCGTCCGGGACACCACTAATGAAAAACTGTTTTTT
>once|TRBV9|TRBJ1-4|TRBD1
CASSEGTARWGRFEKLFF
TGTGCCAGCAGCGAAGGGACAGCACGATGGGGGCGGTTTGAAAAACTGTTTTTT
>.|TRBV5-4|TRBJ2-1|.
CASSPPPAGPGDTYNEQFF
TGTGCCAGCTCCCCCCCTCCGGCGGGACCCGGGGATACCTACAATGAGCAGTTCTTC
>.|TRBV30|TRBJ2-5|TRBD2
CAWSEGLTPLLADQETQYF
TGTGCCTGGAGTGAGGGCTTAACCCCCCTTCTAGCGGACCAAGAGACCCAGTACTTC
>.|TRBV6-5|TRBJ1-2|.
CASQDSGYGYTF
TGTGCCAGTCAGGACAGCGGCTATGGCTACACCTTC
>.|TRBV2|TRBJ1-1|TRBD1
CASSGQGDAFF
TGTGCCAGCAGTGGACAGGGGGATGCTTTCTTT
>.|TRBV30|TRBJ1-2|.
CAYSLSNYGYTF
TGTGCATACAGCTTATCTAACTATGGCTACACCTTC
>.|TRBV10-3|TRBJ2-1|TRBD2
CAISETAGGREQFF
TGTGCCATCAGTGAAACAGCGGGAGGCCGGGAGCAGTTCTTC
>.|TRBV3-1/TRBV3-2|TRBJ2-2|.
CASSRGIYTGELFF
TGTGCCAGCAGCCGCGGGATCTACACCGGGGAGCTGTTTTTT
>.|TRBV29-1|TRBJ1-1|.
CSVDGLTGNTEAFF
TGCAGCGTTGATGGACTGACCGGGAACACTGAAGCTTTCTTT
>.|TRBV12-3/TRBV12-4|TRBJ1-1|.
CASSLLGLSEAFF
TGTGCCAGCAGTTTGTTGGGGCTATCTGAAGCTTTCTTT
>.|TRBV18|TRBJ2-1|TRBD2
CASSRLAGGYNEQFF
TGTGCCAGCTCCAGACTAGCGGGGGGCTACAATGAGCAGTTCTTC
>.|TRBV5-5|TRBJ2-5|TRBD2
CASSPGGAMETQYF
TGTGCCAGCAGCCCCGGGGGGGCAATGGAGACCCAGTACTTC
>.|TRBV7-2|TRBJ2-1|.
CASSLRSLGGLYNEQFF
TGTGCCAGCAGCTTGCGATCCCTGGGAGGACTCTACAATGAGCAGTTCTTC
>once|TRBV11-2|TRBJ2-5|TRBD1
CASSPSQGQDQETQYF
TGTGCCAGCAGCCCCTCCCAAGGACAGGATCAAGAGACCCAGTACTTC
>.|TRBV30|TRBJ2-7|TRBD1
CAWGTGVTYEQYF
TGTGCCTGGGGGACAGGGGTTACCTACGAGCAGTACTTC
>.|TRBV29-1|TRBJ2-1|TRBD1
CSVVGTGGNEQFF
TGCAGCGTTGTCGGGACAGGGGGCAATGAGCAGTTCTTC
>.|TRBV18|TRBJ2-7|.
CASSATTGTSYEQYF
TGTGCCAGCTCGGCGACTACAGGGACCTCCTACGAGCAGTACTTC
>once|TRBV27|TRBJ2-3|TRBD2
CASSNGRDTDTQYF
TGTGCCAGCAGTAACGGGAGGGACACAGATACGCAGTATTTT
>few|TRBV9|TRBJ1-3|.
CASSTPGAGNTIYF
TGTGCCAGCAGCACCCCAGGGGCAGGAAACACCATATATTTT
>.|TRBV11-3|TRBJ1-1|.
CASSLGTAGAEAFF
TGTGCCAGCAGCTTAGGGACAGCCGGCGCTGAAGCTTTCTTT
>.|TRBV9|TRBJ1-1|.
CASSVGLGHTEAFF
TGTGCCAGCAGCGTAGGGCTGGGACATACTGAAGCTTTCTTT
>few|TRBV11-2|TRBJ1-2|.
CASSPAGGTRETGYTF
TGTGCCAGCAGCCCGGCGGGGGGCACGAGAGAAACTGGCTACACCTTC
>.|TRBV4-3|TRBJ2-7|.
CASSQSRGSYEQYF
TGCGCCAGCAGCCAATCCCGGGGGTCCTACGAGCAGTACTTC
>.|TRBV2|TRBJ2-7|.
CASNAGIYEQYF
TGTGCCAGCAATGCAGGGATTTACGAGCAGTACTTC
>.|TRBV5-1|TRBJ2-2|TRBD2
CASSLVASGSTGELFF
TGCGCCAGCAGCTTGGTGGCTAGCGGGAGCACCGGGGAGCTGTTTTTT
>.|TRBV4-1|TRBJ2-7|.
CASSHDRAYEQYF
TGCGCCAGCAGCCATGACAGAGCCTACGAGCAGTACTTC
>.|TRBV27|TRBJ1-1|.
CASSRTYLSGSNTEAFF
TGTGCCAGCAGTCGAACTTACCTATCAGGGTCGAACACTGAAGCTTTCTTT
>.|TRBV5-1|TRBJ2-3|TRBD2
CASRRREGGTDTQYF
TGCGCCAGCAGACGGCGGGAGGGAGGGACAGATACGCAGTATTTT